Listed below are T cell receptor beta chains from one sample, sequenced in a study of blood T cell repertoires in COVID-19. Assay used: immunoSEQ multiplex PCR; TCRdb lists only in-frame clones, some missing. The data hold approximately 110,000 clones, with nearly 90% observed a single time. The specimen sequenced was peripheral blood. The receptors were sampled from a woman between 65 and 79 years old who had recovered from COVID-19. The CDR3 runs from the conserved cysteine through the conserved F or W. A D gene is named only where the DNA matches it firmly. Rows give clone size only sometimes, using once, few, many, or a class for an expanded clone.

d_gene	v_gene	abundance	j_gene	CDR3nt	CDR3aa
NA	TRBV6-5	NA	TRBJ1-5	TGTGCCAGCAAGGGGGGGGTCAACAATCAGCCCCAGCATTTT	CASKGGVNNQPQHF
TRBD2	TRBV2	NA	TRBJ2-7	TGTGCCAGCAGGGCTAGCGGGAGCTCCTACGAGCAGTACTTC	CASRASGSSYEQYF
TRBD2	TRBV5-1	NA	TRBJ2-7	TGCGCCAGCAGCTTTATGGCGGGGGGCAACTACGAGCAGTACTTC	CASSFMAGGNYEQYF
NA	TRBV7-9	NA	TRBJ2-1	TGTGCCAGCAGCGCCTGGAGGGGTCAAGGGTACAATGAGCAGTTCTTC	CASSAWRGQGYNEQFF
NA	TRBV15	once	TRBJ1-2	TGTGCCACCAGCAGGGGGGCGTTGGACTATGGCTACACCTTC	CATSRGALDYGYTF
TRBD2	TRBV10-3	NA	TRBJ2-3	TGTGCCACCGGGACTAGCGGGAGGGCGGGCACAGATACGCAGTATTTT	CATGTSGRAGTDTQYF
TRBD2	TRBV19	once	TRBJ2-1	TGTGCCAGTGGAACTAGCGGGAGATACAATGAGCAGTTCTTC	CASGTSGRYNEQFF
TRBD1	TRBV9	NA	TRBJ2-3	TGTGCCAGCAGCGGATCTTTGTGGGGACAGGGCACAGATACGCAGTATTTT	CASSGSLWGQGTDTQYF
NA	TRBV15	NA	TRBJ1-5	TGTGCCACCAGCCTTCCTAAGAATCAGCCCCAGCATTTT	CATSLPKNQPQHF
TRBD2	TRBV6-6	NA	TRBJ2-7	TGTGCCAGCAGACCTCGGGGGGGCATGGACGAGCAGTACTTC	CASRPRGGMDEQYF
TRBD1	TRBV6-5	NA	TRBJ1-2	TGTGCCAGCAGTTACTCCCGGACAGGGGGTTACTATGGCTACACCTTC	CASSYSRTGGYYGYTF
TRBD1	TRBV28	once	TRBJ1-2	TGTGCCAGCAGTTCAGGGGGCCATAACTATGGCTACACCTTC	CASSSGGHNYGYTF
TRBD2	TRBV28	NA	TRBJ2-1	TGTGCCAGCACCTGGGGACTAGCGGGGGTCTACAATGAGCAGTTCTTC	CASTWGLAGVYNEQFF
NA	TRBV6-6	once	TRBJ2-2	TGTGCCAGCAGTTCCCCCGCGGCAGGGCCCACCGGGGAGCTGTTTTTT	CASSSPAAGPTGELFF
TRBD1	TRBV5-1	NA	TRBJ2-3	TGCGCCAGCAGCGGGACAGGGGGCACAGATACGCAGTATTTT	CASSGTGGTDTQYF
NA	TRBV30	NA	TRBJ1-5	TGTGCCTGGAGGGAGTACGAGCCCCAGCATTTT	CAWREYEPQHF
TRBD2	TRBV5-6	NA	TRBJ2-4	TGTGCCAGCAACAAGGGAGGGCTAGCGGAGAACATTCAGTACTTC	CASNKGGLAENIQYF
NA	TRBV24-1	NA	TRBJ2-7	TGTGCCACCAGTGAGTCTAGAGCTGCCGAGCAGTACTTC	CATSESRAAEQYF
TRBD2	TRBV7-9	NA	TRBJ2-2	TGTGCCAGCAAAGTCCGTCGCGGGGGGACCGGGGAGCTGTTTTTT	CASKVRRGGTGELFF
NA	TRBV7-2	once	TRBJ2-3	TGTGCCAGCAGCTTACAGGCTTCGACAGATACGCAGTATTTT	CASSLQASTDTQYF
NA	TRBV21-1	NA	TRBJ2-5	TGTGCCAGCAGGAGACAGAAGACCTTCGAGACCCAGTACTTC	CASRRQKTFETQYF
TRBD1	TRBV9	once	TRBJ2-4	TGTGCCAGCAGCCCCCGTATCGGGACAGGGCAGGGAAACATTCAGTACTTC	CASSPRIGTGQGNIQYF
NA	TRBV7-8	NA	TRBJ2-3	TGTGCCAGCAGCTTAGCGCGGCTATCGGGGACAGATACGCAGTATTTT	CASSLARLSGTDTQYF
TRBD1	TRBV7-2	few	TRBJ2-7	TGTGCCAGCAGCTTATTAGGGGGCTCCCGCTACGAGCAGTACTTC	CASSLLGGSRYEQYF
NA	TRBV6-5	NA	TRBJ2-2	TGTGCCAGCAACGAGGCGACGGGGACCGGGGAGCTGTTTTTT	CASNEATGTGELFF
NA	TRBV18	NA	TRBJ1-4	TGTGCCAGCTCACCTGGCTTGGCTAATGAAAAACTGTTTTTT	CASSPGLANEKLFF
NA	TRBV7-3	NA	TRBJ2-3	TGTGCCAGCAGCTTATCGGGGACTAGCACAGATACGCAGTATTTT	CASSLSGTSTDTQYF
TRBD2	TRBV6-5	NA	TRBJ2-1	TGTGCCAGCAGTCAGCGGGAGGGCCTTGGACACAGCCAGTTCTTC	CASSQREGLGHSQFF
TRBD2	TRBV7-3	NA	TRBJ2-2	TGTGCCAGCAGCTCCCGGACTAGCGGGGGGGCTGACGGGGAGCTGTTTTTT	CASSSRTSGGADGELFF
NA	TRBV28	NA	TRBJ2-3	TGTGCCAGCAGTTTAGGGGGGGCCCGACCCCCAGGCACAGATACGCAGTATTTT	CASSLGGARPPGTDTQYF
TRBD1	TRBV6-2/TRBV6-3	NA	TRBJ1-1	TGTGCCAGCAGTTACTCTCCTTGGGACAGGGTGGGCACTGAAGCTTTCTTT	CASSYSPWDRVGTEAFF
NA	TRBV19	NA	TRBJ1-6	TGTGCCAGTAGCATCGCAGTGGCAGCGACTAATTCACCCCTCCACTTT	CASSIAVAATNSPLHF
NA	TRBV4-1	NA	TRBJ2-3	TGCGCCAGCAGCCAAGGAGGAGATACGCAGTATTTT	CASSQGGDTQYF
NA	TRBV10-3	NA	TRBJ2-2	TGTGCCATCAGTGAGTCCCTGACAGTTGAGGGGGAGCTGTTTTTT	CAISESLTVEGELFF
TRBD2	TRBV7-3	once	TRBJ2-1	TGTGCCAGCAGCTTAGGACTAGCGGTCTACAATGAGCAGTTCTTC	CASSLGLAVYNEQFF
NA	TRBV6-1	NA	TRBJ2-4	TGTGCCAGCAGTGATGGAGATGCGAGCATTCAGTACTTC	CASSDGDASIQYF
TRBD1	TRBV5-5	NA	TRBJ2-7	TGTGCCAGCAGCCCCCGGACAGGGATGGCCTACGAGCAGTACTTC	CASSPRTGMAYEQYF
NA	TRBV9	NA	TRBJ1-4	TGTGCCAGCAGCGTTGGACCAAGCGGGGAAAAACTGTTTTTT	CASSVGPSGEKLFF
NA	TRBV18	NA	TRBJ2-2	TGTGCCAGCTCACCAAGACAGCAAAGGGGCATCACCGGGGAGCTGTTTTTT	CASSPRQQRGITGELFF
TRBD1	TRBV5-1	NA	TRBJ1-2	TGCGCCAGCAGCTTGGGGGGACAGGGTCGCTCTGGCTACACCTTC	CASSLGGQGRSGYTF
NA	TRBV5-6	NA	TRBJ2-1	TGTGCCAGCAGCCCCCCGGGCTCCTACAATGAGCAGTTCTTC	CASSPPGSYNEQFF
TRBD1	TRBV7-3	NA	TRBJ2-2	TGTGCCAGCAGCTTATTTGCAGGGGGCAACACCGGGGAGCTGTTTTTT	CASSLFAGGNTGELFF
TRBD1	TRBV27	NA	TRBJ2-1	TGTGCCACCTCGGACAGGGGGCCGAACAATGAGCAGTTCTTC	CATSDRGPNNEQFF
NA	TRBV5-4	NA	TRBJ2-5	TGTGCCAGCAGCTTGGGACAGACTCAAGAGACCCAGTACTTC	CASSLGQTQETQYF
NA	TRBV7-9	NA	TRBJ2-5	TGTGCCAGCAGCTTTATTGGTGGGGGGATAGAGACCCAGTACTTC	CASSFIGGGIETQYF
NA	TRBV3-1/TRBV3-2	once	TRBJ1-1	TGTGCCAGCAGCCCATATCGGGGGACTGAAGCTTTCTTT	CASSPYRGTEAFF
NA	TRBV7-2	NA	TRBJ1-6	TGTGCCAGCAGCTTAGATTCCCTACAGGCCTATAATTCACCCCTCCACTTT	CASSLDSLQAYNSPLHF
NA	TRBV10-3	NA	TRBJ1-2	TGTGCCATCAGGGGGGGGCAGGGATATGACTATGGCTACACCTTC	CAIRGGQGYDYGYTF
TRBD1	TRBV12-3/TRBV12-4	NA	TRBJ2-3	TGTGCCAGCAGGTTGACAGGGGTGGATACGCAGTATTTT	CASRLTGVDTQYF
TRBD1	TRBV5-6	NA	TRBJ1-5	TGTGCCAGCAGCTCCGGGACAGGAAATCAGCCCCAGCATTTT	CASSSGTGNQPQHF
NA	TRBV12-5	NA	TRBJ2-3	TGTGCTAGTGGTCCTGGAGGGGCCGGGGGAGATACGCAGTATTTT	CASGPGGAGGDTQYF
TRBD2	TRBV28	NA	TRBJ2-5	TGTGCCAGCAGTTTAGTTTTGGGTGGGGAGGGAGGAGAGACCCAGTACTTC	CASSLVLGGEGGETQYF
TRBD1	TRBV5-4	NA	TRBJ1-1	TGTGCCAGCAGCCCCGGGACAGCGGAAGCTTTCTTT	CASSPGTAEAFF